This T cell receptor (beta chain) was identified in a study of shared clonotypes between healthy human individuals. Regarding the study as a whole: Inspection by rarefaction showed sorted-subset sequencing to be incomplete despite large depth. Relative to clonotypes present in all four donors, those not shared had lower generation probabilities.

Positive CCR7 selection of CD45RO-negative cells yielded the naive CD8 cells, and terminally differentiated effector memory CD45RA+ cells were excluded. Assay: immunoSEQ multiplex PCR; the TCRdb copy retains only in-frame clones and omits some. The sample has about 1.9 million clones; roughly 93% are singletons. Per the germline V gene, CDR1 is SQVTM and CDR2 is ANQGSEA. The CDR3 runs 11 residues. V was pared by 5 bases and J by 6 bases, with 10 bases between. This clone was counted a few times. Its antigen is not known. The sequenced sample was naive CD8+ T cells from PBMCs. This chain links TRBV29-1 with TRBJ1-1, with D possibly being TRBD1 (5 bases). The sequence was collected from a man aged 18 to 35 in good health. Some clones in this sample may be carry-over from other donors' samples. CDR3 sequence reads: CSVSGWPEAFF. The CDR3 coding sequence is TGCAGCGTTTCAGGGTGGCCTGAAGCTTTCTTT.